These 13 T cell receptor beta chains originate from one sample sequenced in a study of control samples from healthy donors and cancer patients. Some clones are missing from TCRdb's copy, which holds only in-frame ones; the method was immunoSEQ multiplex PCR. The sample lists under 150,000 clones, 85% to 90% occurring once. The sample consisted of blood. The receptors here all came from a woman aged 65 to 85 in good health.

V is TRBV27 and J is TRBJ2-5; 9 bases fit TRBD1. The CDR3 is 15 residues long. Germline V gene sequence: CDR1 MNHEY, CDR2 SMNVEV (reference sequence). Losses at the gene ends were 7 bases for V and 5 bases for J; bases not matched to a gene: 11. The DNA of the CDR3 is TGTGCCAGCAAACGCCGGGACAGGGAGGGTGAGACCCAGTACTTC. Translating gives CASKRRDREGETQYF.

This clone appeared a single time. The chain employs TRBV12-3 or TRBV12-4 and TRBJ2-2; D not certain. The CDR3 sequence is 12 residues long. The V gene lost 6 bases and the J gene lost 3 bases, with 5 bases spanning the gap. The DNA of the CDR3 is TGTGCCAGCAGATCTGACACCGGGGAGCTGTTTTTT. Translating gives CASRSDTGELFF.

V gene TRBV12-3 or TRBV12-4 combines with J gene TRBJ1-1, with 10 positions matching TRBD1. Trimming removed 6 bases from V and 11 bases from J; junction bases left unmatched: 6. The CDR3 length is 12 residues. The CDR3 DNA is TGTGCCAGCAGCAACCGGGACAGGGGCGCTTTCTTT. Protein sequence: CASSNRDRGAFF.

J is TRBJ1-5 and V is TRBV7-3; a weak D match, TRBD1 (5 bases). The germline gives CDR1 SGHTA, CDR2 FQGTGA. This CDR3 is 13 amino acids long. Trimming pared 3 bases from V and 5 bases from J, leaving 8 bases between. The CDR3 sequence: CASSLGGDQPQHF. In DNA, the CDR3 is TGTGCCAGCAGCTTGGGGGGAGATCAGCCCCAGCATTTT.

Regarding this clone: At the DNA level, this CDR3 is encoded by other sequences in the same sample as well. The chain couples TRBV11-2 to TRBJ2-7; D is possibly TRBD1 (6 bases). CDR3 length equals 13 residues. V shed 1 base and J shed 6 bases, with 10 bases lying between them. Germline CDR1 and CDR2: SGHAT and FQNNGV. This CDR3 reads CASSLGQVGEQYF. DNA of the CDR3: TGTGCCAGCAGCTTAGGACAGGTGGGCGAGCAGTACTTC.

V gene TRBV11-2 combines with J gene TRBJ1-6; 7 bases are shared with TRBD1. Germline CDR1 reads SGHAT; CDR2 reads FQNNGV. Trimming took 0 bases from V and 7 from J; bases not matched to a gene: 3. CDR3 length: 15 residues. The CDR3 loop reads CASSLEPQGNSPLHF. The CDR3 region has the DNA TGTGCCAGCAGCTTAGAACCACAGGGGAATTCACCCCTCCACTTT.

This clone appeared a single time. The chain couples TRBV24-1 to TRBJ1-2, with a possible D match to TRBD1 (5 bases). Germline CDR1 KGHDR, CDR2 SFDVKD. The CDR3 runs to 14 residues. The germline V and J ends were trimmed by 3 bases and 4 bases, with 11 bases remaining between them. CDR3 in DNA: TGTGCCACCAGTGATGCGACAGCTATCTATGGCTACACCTTC. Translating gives CATSDATAIYGYTF.

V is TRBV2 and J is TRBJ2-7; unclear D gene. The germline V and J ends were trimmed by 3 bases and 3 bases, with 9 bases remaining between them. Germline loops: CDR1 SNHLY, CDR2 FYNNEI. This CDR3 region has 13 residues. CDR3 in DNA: TGTGCCAGCAGTGACGGGCAGAGCTACGAGCAGTACTTC. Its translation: CASSDGQSYEQYF.

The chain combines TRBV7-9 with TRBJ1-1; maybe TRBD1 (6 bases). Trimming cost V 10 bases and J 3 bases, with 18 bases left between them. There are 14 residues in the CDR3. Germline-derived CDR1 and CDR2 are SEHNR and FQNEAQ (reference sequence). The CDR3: CATRPRGVDTEAFF. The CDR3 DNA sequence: TGTGCCACCCGCCCGAGGGGGGTAGACACTGAAGCTTTCTTT.

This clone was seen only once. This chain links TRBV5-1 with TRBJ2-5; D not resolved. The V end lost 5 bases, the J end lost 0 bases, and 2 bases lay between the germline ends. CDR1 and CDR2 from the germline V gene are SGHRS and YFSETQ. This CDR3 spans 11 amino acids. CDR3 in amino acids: CASRDQETQYF. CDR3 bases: TGCGCCAGCAGGGACCAAGAGACCCAGTACTTC.

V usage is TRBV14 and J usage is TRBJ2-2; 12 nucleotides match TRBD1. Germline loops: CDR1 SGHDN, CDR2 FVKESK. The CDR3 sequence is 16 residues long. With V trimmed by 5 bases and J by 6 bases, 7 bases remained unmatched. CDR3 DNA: TGTGCCAGCAGCACACCGGGACAGGGGGCCGCCGGGGAGCTGTTTTTT. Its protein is CASSTPGQGAAGELFF.

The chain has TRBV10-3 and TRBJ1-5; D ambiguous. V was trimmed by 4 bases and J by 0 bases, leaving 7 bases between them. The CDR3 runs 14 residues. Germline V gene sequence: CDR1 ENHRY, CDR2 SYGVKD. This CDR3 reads CAISGTNSNQPQHF. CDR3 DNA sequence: TGTGCCATCAGTGGGACGAATAGCAATCAGCCCCAGCATTTT.

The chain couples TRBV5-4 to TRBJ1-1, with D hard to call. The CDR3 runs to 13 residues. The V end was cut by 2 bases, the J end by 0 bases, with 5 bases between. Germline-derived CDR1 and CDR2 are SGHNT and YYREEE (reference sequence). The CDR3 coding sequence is TGTGCCAGCAGCTTCACAGTGAACACTGAAGCTTTCTTT. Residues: CASSFTVNTEAFF.